This T cell receptor (beta chain) stems from a study of radiotherapy plus CTLA-4 blockade in lung cancer. Study overall: Objective responses were documented in about 19% of patients, with disease control in roughly 30%.

V dropped 5 bases and J dropped 8 bases, with 21 bases sitting between them. This CDR3 spans 16 amino acids. Looked up from germline, CDR1 is SGHVS and CDR2 is FNYEAQ. Study-level results: The best predictor of response was reported to be early blood T cell clone dynamics, with interferon-beta. Tumor-origin TCR clones grew in blood after radiotherapy plus ipilimumab.

Assay used: immunoSEQ multiplex PCR; TCRdb lists only in-frame clones, some missing. The table includes approximately 52,000 clones, about three quarters detected once. About this clone: The antigen remains unidentified.

Sequenced here: peripheral blood, sampled from a patient treated with radiotherapy plus ipilimumab. The sequence was collected from a human donor with non-small cell lung cancer whose response to radiotherapy plus ipilimumab could not be evaluated. J is TRBJ1-4 and V is TRBV7-6, with a weak D call TRBD1 (5 bases). The CDR3 reads CASSPRSGRAAEKLFF. The CDR3 coding sequence is TGTGCCAGCAGCCCCCGGTCCGGCAGGGCGGCGGAAAAACTGTTTTTT. The complete variable domain, with remaining parts taken from reference TRBV7-6 and TRBJ1-4, reads GAGVSQSPRYKVTKRGQDVALRCDPISGHVSLYWYRQALGQGPEFLTYFNYEAQQDKSGLPNDRFSAERPEGSISTLTIQRTEQRDSAMYRCASSPRSGRAAEKLFFGSGTQLSVL.